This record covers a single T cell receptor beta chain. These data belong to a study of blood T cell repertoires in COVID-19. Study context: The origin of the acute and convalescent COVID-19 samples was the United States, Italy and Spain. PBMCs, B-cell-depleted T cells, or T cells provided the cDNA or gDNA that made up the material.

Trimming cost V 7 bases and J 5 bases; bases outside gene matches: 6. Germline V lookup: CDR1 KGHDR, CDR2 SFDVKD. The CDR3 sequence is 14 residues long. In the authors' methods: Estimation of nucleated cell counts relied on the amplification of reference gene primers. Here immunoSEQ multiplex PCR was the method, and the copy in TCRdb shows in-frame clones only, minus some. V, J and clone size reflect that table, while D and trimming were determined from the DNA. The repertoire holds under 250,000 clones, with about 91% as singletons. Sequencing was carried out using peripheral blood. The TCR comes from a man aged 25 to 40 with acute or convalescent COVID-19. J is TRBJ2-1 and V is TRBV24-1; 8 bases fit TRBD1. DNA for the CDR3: TGTGCCACCAGCCGGACAGGGTCCGACAATGAGCAGTTCTTC. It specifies CATSRTGSDNEQFF.